These 29 T cell receptor beta chains came from one sample sequenced in a study of spatial heterogeneity in lung cancer. Broader study findings: Intratumoral expanded alpha and beta TCR counts were found to track tumor mutation counts.

Time point here: sample taken at primary tumor resection. MiXCR, run by TCRdb on the 5' RACE reads, gives a single entry per CDR3 protein. The data show over a thousand distinct CDR3 sequences, with approximately 24% seen just once and about 9.9% held by the top ten. No antigens are known for them. This specimen was lung tumor tissue, taken at surgery. The receptors were gathered from a female donor with early-stage non-small cell lung cancer.

The sample holds a few counts of this clonotype. The chain recombines TRBV19 with TRBJ2-7, with D maybe TRBD2 (6 bases). This CDR3 is 14 amino acids long. The germline CDR1 and CDR2 sequences are LNHDA and SQIVND (reference sequence). V was shortened by 7 bases and J by 2 bases, with 15 bases between the two germline ends. The CDR3 DNA reads TGTGCCAGTAATAAGGGACTGGGCCCCTACGAGCAGTACTTC. This sequence encodes CASNKGLGPYEQYF. The full variable domain, its missing parts supplied by reference TRBV19 and TRBJ2-7, is DGGITQSPKYLFRKEGQNVTLSCEQNLNHDAMYWYRQDPGQGLRLIYYSQIVNDFQKGDIAEGYSVSREKKESFPLTVTSAQKNPTAFYLCASNKGLGPYEQYFGPGTRLTVT.

The rearrangement joins TRBV19 to TRBJ2-1; TRBD2 matches 11 bases. Germline V gives CDR1 LNHDA, CDR2 SQIVND (reference sequence). The junction had 2 bases not matched to a gene; V was cut back by 5 bases and J by 5 bases. This CDR3 spans 14 amino acids. Written as DNA, the CDR3 is TGTGCCAGTAGTGTACTAGCGGGGGACAATGAGCAGTTCTTC. It codes for CASSVLAGDNEQFF. Looking up the rest from reference TRBV19 and TRBJ2-1 gives the full variable domain: DGGITQSPKYLFRKEGQNVTLSCEQNLNHDAMYWYRQDPGQGLRLIYYSQIVNDFQKGDIAEGYSVSREKKESFPLTVTSAQKNPTAFYLCASSVLAGDNEQFFGPGTRLTVL.

V and J are TRBV12-3 or TRBV12-4 and TRBJ1-1; possible D gene TRBD1, 6 bases. V was clipped by 1 base and J by 4 bases, with 7 bases between them. CDR3 size: 13 residues. CDR3 DNA: TGTGCCAGCAGTTTAGACAGGGCCACTGAAGCTTTCTTT. It translates to CASSLDRATEAFF.

This chain uses TRBV20-1 with TRBJ2-5; maybe TRBD2 (6 bases). From germline, CDR1 is DFQATT and CDR2 SNEGSKA (reference sequence). V lost 6 bases, J lost 2 bases, and 10 bases lay in between. The CDR3 spans 12 residues. Written as DNA, the CDR3 is TGCAGTGCCAGGGACTTGCAAGAGACCCAGTACTTC. Translating gives CSARDLQETQYF.

This clonotype came up many times. The V call is TRBV7-9, the J call TRBJ2-3; D not certain. This CDR3 has 12 amino acids. Germline lookup yields CDR1 SEHNR and CDR2 FQNEAQ (reference sequence). V was shortened by 2 bases and J by 4 bases, with 4 bases between the two germline ends. For the CDR3, the DNA is TGTGCCAGCAGCTTACTATCAGATACGCAGTATTTT. The encoded protein is CASSLLSDTQYF. Full variable domain (rest looked up from reference TRBV7-9 and TRBJ2-3): DTGVSQNPRHKITKRGQNVTFRCDPISEHNRLYWYRQTLGQGPEFLTYFQNEAQLEKSRLLSDRFSAERPKGSFSTLEIQRTEQGDSAMYLCASSLLSDTQYFGPGTRLTVL.

The chain employs TRBV11-1 and TRBJ2-7; D call uncertain. The germline V gene encodes CDR1 SGHAT and CDR2 FQDESV (reference sequence). V was trimmed by 5 bases and J by 2 bases, leaving 13 bases between them. The CDR3 sequence is 14 residues long. This CDR3 reads CASSQHPGPYEQYF. For the CDR3, the DNA is TGTGCCAGCAGCCAACATCCAGGACCCTACGAGCAGTACTTC.

The V gene is TRBV29-1, the J gene TRBJ2-3, with D possibly being TRBD2 (6 bases). The germline V gene encodes CDR1 SQVTM and CDR2 ANQGSEA. The V end was cut by 6 bases, the J end by 3 bases, with 16 bases between. The CDR3 consists of 14 residues. The CDR3 region is CSVRRGIGTDTQYF. The CDR3, as DNA: TGCAGCGTGCGCCGCGGGATTGGGACAGATACGCAGTATTTT.

The V gene is TRBV6-6, the J gene TRBJ2-4; 7 positions match TRBD2. CDR1 and CDR2 (germline): MNHNY, SVGAGI (reference sequence). V trimming: 5 bases; J trimming: 1 base; junction bases outside the gene matches: 14. The CDR3 has 18 amino acids. The CDR3 protein is CASSHPGEGPKAKNIQYF. CDR3 DNA sequence: TGTGCCAGCAGTCACCCGGGGGAGGGTCCAAAGGCCAAAAACATTCAGTACTTC.

In this sample, this clonotype is medium-sized. This sequence joins TRBV9 and TRBJ2-3, with TRBD2 identical over 8 bases. The CDR3 consists of 15 residues. With 0 bases clipped from V and 4 bases from J, the junction kept 4 bases outside the gene matches. CDR1 SGDLS and CDR2 YYNGEE come from the germline V gene. DNA of the CDR3: TGTGCCAGCAGCGTAGGCGCGGGGGGATCAGATACGCAGTATTTT. Translation gives CASSVGAGGSDTQYF.

By proportion, this clonotype is large (0.1 to 1%). V and J are TRBV7-2 and TRBJ1-2, with a weak D call TRBD1 (5 bases). This CDR3 contains 13 residues. Germline V gene data show CDR1 as SGHTA and CDR2 as FQGNSA. Deletions cut 2 bases from V and 6 bases from J, with 10 bases between. CDR3: CASSLQGLDGYTF. In DNA form, the CDR3 reads TGTGCCAGCAGCTTACAGGGACTTGATGGCTACACCTTC.

This clonotype qualifies as medium-sized. CDR3 coding DNA: TGTGCCAGCAGTGAAGCCGGGACTAGTCGGTGGTTGGCGCAGTATTTT. Residues: CASSEAGTSRWLAQYF. The chain joins TRBV2 to TRBJ2-3, with 8 bases that match TRBD2. V lost 0 bases and J lost 10; bases outside the gene matches: 12. There are 16 residues in the CDR3. Germline lookup yields CDR1 SNHLY and CDR2 FYNNEI.

This clonotype is labeled medium-sized (0.01 to 0.1%). This chain links TRBV25-1 with TRBJ2-2, with D unresolved. Between the trimmed V and J ends, which lost 3 bases and 9 bases, there was a span of 20 bases. CDR1 is MGHDK and CDR2 is SYGVNS in the germline V gene. The CDR3 loop spans 16 amino acids. CDR3 residues: CASSEVEIRVHRELFF. In DNA form, the CDR3 reads TGTGCCAGCAGTGAGGTAGAAATTCGGGTTCACCGGGAGCTGTTTTTT.

There are a few counts of this clonotype. The chain joins TRBV20-1 to TRBJ2-1, with TRBD2 as a possible D gene (6 bases). Trimming shortened V by 0 bases and J by 9 bases, and 18 bases separated the two germline ends. The CDR3 contains 15 residues. Germline values: CDR1 DFQATT, CDR2 SNEGSKA (reference sequence). The DNA for the CDR3 is TGCAGTGCTAGAGATATTGGTGACGCGGGGCGTGAGCAGTTCTTC. It codes for CSARDIGDAGREQFF.

Notes on this clonotype: The missing conserved phenylalanine or tryptophan at the end of this CDR3 makes a read error likely. DNA for the CDR3: TGTGCCATCAGTGAAGGACTAGTGACAGATACGCAGTATCTT. Translated: CAISEGLVTDTQYL. The chain uses TRBV10-3 and TRBJ2-3; the match to TRBD2 covers 7 bases. The junction had 3 bases not matched to a gene; V was cut back by 3 bases and J by 3 bases. CDR1 ENHRY and CDR2 SYGVKD come from the germline V gene. The CDR3 extends over 14 amino acids.

This clonotype was detected a few times. The gene calls are TRBV9 and TRBJ1-4; 8 bases match TRBD1. Germline V gene data show CDR1 as SGDLS and CDR2 as YYNGEE. Losses at the gene ends were 1 base for V and 8 bases for J; bases not matched to a gene: 10. The CDR3 extends over 16 amino acids. CDR3 DNA: TGTGCCAGCAGCGTACAGGGTCCAGGGGGCGTCGAAAAACTGTTTTTT. Translating it yields CASSVQGPGGVEKLFF.

By its share, this clonotype is medium-sized (0.01 to 0.1%). The rearrangement joins TRBV19 to TRBJ1-5, with 7 bases identical to TRBD1. The CDR3 totals 15 residues. The germline gives CDR1 LNHDA, CDR2 SQIVND (reference sequence). The junction had 13 bases not matched to a gene; V was cut back by 7 bases and J by 7 bases. CDR3 in DNA: TGTGCCAGTACCCTATGGGGGGACAGTAGCCAGCCCCAGCATTTT. Its translation is CASTLWGDSSQPQHF.

A few counts support this clonotype. This chain links TRBV12-3 or TRBV12-4 with TRBJ2-6; the D is unclear. The CDR3 contains 15 residues. V was pared by 3 bases and J by 0 bases, with 6 bases between. The CDR3 DNA sequence: TGTGCCAGCAGTTTTCTGAGCTCTGGGGCCAACGTCCTGACTTTC. Translating gives CASSFLSSGANVLTF.

This clonotype is medium-sized (0.01 to 0.1%) in the sample. The CDR3 DNA reads as TGTGCCATCAGCGGGGGCCGGACAACCAACACAGAGACCCAGTACTTC. This encodes CAISGGRTTNTETQYF. J is TRBJ2-5 and V is TRBV10-3, with D possibly being TRBD1 or TRBD2 (6 bases each). The germline CDR1 and CDR2 sequences are ENHRY and SYGVKD. The CDR3 consists of 16 residues. V was cut by 6 bases and J by 4 bases, with 21 bases left in between.

By its share, this clonotype is large. This sequence joins TRBV7-3 and TRBJ2-7; 8 nucleotides line up with TRBD1. After removal of 5 bases from V and 5 bases from J, the junction contained 8 bases not matched to a gene. The germline V gene has CDR1 SGHTA and CDR2 FQGTGA. The CDR3 has 14 amino acids. The CDR3 bases are TGTGCCAGCAGCCCCACCGGGACAGGAAACGAGCAGTACTTC. Amino acid sequence: CASSPTGTGNEQYF.

The rearrangement uses TRBV6-5 and TRBJ1-1; 8 nucleotides align to TRBD1. CDR1 and CDR2 from the germline V gene are MNHEY and SVGAGI. The CDR3 is made up of 17 amino acids. V was pared by 0 bases and J by 0 bases, with 6 bases of the junction left unmatched. CDR3 sequence (DNA): TGTGCCAGCAGTTACTCGCGGTCAGGGGGCCTGAACACTGAAGCTTTCTTT. Translating gives CASSYSRSGGLNTEAFF.

By frequency in the sample, this clonotype is large. The J gene is TRBJ2-2, the V gene TRBV7-9; no clear D gene. There are 11 residues in the CDR3. Looked up from germline, CDR1 is SEHNR and CDR2 is FQNEAQ (reference sequence). V shed 3 bases and J shed 7 bases, with 3 bases lying between them. In DNA form, the CDR3 reads TGTGCCAGCAGCTTCGGCGGGGAGCTGTTTTTT. This sequence encodes CASSFGGELFF.

This clonotype is labeled medium-sized. V is TRBV20-1 and J is TRBJ2-2; TRBD2 might be the D (6 bases). Trimming cost V 0 bases and J 8 bases, with 16 bases left between them. CDR1 DFQATT and CDR2 SNEGSKA come from the germline V gene (reference sequence). The CDR3 totals 15 residues. The CDR3 DNA sequence: TGCAGTGCTAGAGATCTCCTAGCGCAAAAGGGGGAGCTGTTTTTT. Protein sequence: CSARDLLAQKGELFF.

The rearrangement joins TRBV7-9 to TRBJ2-2; 7 bases map to TRBD2. Germline V gives CDR1 SEHNR, CDR2 FQNEAQ (reference sequence). Trimming at V came to 4 bases and at J to 3 bases, leaving 8 bases not matched to a gene. The CDR3 sequence is 16 residues long. CDR3 DNA: TGTGCCAGCAGCTGGGCAGCAGGGAGGGACACCGGGGAGCTGTTTTTT. Residues: CASSWAAGRDTGELFF.

This chain uses TRBV7-9 with TRBJ1-2; D unresolved. This CDR3 spans 12 amino acids. Trimming shortened V by 5 bases and J by 2 bases, and 6 bases separated the two germline ends. CDR1 is SEHNR and CDR2 is FQNEAQ in the germline V gene (reference sequence). CDR3 loop: CASSPGNYGYTF. The CDR3 nucleotides read TGTGCCAGCAGCCCAGGAAACTATGGCTACACCTTC. The variable domain in full, with the rest retrieved from reference TRBV7-9 and TRBJ1-2, is DTGVSQNPRHKITKRGQNVTFRCDPISEHNRLYWYRQTLGQGPEFLTYFQNEAQLEKSRLLSDRFSAERPKGSFSTLEIQRTEQGDSAMYLCASSPGNYGYTFGSGTRLTVV.

This clonotype is large within its sample. This chain uses TRBV9 with TRBJ2-2; TRBD1 matches 7 bases. This CDR3 has 14 amino acids. Germline CDR1 SGDLS, CDR2 YYNGEE. V shed 5 bases, J shed 0 bases, and the junction held 1 base outside the gene matches. CDR3 residues: CASRDRTNTGELFF. CDR3 DNA: TGTGCCAGCAGGGACAGGACGAACACCGGGGAGCTGTTTTTT.

The gene calls are TRBV18 and TRBJ2-5; the D is unclear. The length of the CDR3 is 13 residues. Germline loops: CDR1 KGHSH, CDR2 LQKENI. The V end lost 3 bases, the J end lost 4 bases, and 9 bases lay between the germline ends. The CDR3 protein is CASSPQGVETQYF. In DNA form, the CDR3 reads TGTGCCAGCTCACCTCAAGGCGTAGAGACCCAGTACTTC.

This chain connects TRBV24-1 to TRBJ2-7; D is ambiguous. V lost 4 bases and J 0 bases, leaving 6 bases between the germline ends. This CDR3 has 13 amino acids. The germline gives CDR1 KGHDR, CDR2 SFDVKD. The CDR3 coding sequence is TGTGCCACCAGTGACGGTAGCTCCTACGAGCAGTACTTC. Encoded protein: CATSDGSSYEQYF.

This chain links TRBV10-3 with TRBJ2-2, with no clear D. Germline CDR1 and CDR2: ENHRY and SYGVKD. The CDR3 is 15 residues long. V was shortened by 4 bases and J by 8 bases, with 17 bases between the two germline ends. DNA for the CDR3: TGTGCCATCAGTGTTATAGCCTTCGTTGGAGGGGAGCTGTTTTTT. Amino acid sequence: CAISVIAFVGGELFF.

CDR3 in amino acids: CASSPGGSPSYEQYF. The CDR3 nucleotides are TGTGCCAGCAGCCCGGGAGGCTCTCCGTCCTACGAGCAGTACTTC. The chain employs TRBV11-2 and TRBJ2-7; 7 bases line up with TRBD2. CDR1 is SGHAT, CDR2 FQNNGV, per germline. The CDR3 is 15 residues long. Trimming took 5 bases from V and 1 from J; bases not matched to a gene: 8.